The T cell receptor (beta chain) described here comes from a study of shared clonotypes between healthy human individuals. Study at large: The cohort comprised a couple of women and a few men. Their ages spanned 18 to 49 years. Per donor, CD8 memory used one plate, CD8 naive used two, CD4 memory used three and CD4 naive used three. Findings of the study overall: It was the non-shared clonotypes that had lower generation probabilities than clonotypes shared by all four donors.

As to this clone: Its target is not known.

Terminally differentiated effector memory CD45RA+ cells were excluded by CCR7 positive selection of CD45RO-negative cells. Only in-frame clones appear in the TCRdb table, and some are missing; sequencing was by immunoSEQ multiplex PCR. The repertoire includes under 2,000,000 clones, 85% to 95% of them detected once, and under 1.5% sits in the top ten. CDR1 is KGHSY, CDR2 FQNENV, per germline. V was trimmed by 0 bases and J by 5 bases, leaving 11 bases between them. The CDR3 totals 15 residues. This chain links TRBV16 with TRBJ2-1; D call uncertain. This sequence was found in a man aged 18 to 35 in good health. The source material was naive CD8+ T cells sorted from blood. CDR3 protein: CASSQSMGRNNEQFF. DNA of the CDR3: TGTGCCAGCAGCCAATCAATGGGCAGAAACAATGAGCAGTTCTTC.